One and the same sample provided the 27 T cell receptor beta chains below, sequenced in a study of T cell responses to AZD1222 COVID-19 vaccine. TCRdb keeps only in-frame clones here, not all; method: immunoSEQ multiplex PCR. The top ten hold around 8% of the sample, which has about 110,000 clones, around 90% seen once. Sequencing was performed on peripheral blood, taken 28 days after the second AZD1222 dose. The receptors here all came from an adult who received the AZD1222 COVID-19 vaccine.

In nucleotides, the CDR3 is TGTGCCAGCGGCGATAGGACAGCTGAAGCTTTCTTT. Encoded protein: CASGDRTAEAFF. V and J are TRBV7-2 and TRBJ1-1; TRBD1 might be the D (6 bases). The CDR3 is made up of 12 amino acids. Between the trimmed V and J ends, which lost 8 bases and 6 bases, there was a span of 13 bases. CDR1 is SGHTA, CDR2 FQGNSA, per germline.

This sequence joins TRBV9 and TRBJ1-2; D is uncertain. The CDR3 sequence is 14 residues long. Germline V lookup: CDR1 SGDLS, CDR2 YYNGEE. Trimming stripped 0 bases from V and 4 bases from J, with 10 bases between. The CDR3 DNA follows: TGTGCCAGCAGCGTAGCGGCGGATATCTATGGCTACACCTTC. It yields the protein CASSVAADIYGYTF.

The chain links TRBV27 to TRBJ1-6; D is perhaps TRBD1 (5 bases). Germline V gene sequence: CDR1 MNHEY, CDR2 SMNVEV (reference sequence). V lost 6 bases and J lost 6, with 18 bases in between. This CDR3 is 16 amino acids long. CDR3 nucleotides: TGTGCCAGCAGATTAGAATCGGGGGAGTCTAATTCACCCCTCCACTTT. This translates into CASRLESGESNSPLHF.

The chain carries TRBV7-2 and TRBJ2-5, with TRBD2 identical over 8 bases. CDR3 length: 14 amino acids. The germline CDR1 and CDR2 sequences are SGHTA and FQGNSA. Germline trimming cut 7 bases from V and 5 bases from J; bases unmatched to any gene: 9. The CDR3 region is CASNREGPRETQYF. In DNA, the CDR3 is TGTGCCAGCAACCGGGAGGGGCCAAGGGAGACCCAGTACTTC.

The gene calls are TRBV18 and TRBJ2-7; D remains ambiguous. Per germline, CDR1 KGHSH and CDR2 LQKENI. The CDR3 spans 13 residues. The V gene lost 2 bases and the J gene lost 2 bases, with 7 bases spanning the gap. The CDR3 reads CASSPTQTYEQYF. The CDR3 bases are TGTGCCAGCTCACCAACGCAAACCTACGAGCAGTACTTC.

The chain is built from TRBV9 and TRBJ1-2; D is uncertain. This CDR3 region has 12 residues. Germline CDR1 and CDR2: SGDLS and YYNGEE. Trimming removed 3 bases from V and 2 bases from J, with 5 bases in between. DNA of the CDR3: TGTGCCAGCAGCGCCAAGAACTATGGCTACACCTTC. Translated, it gives CASSAKNYGYTF.

This chain links TRBV18 with TRBJ2-7; maybe TRBD2 (6 bases). CDR1 and CDR2 from the germline V gene are KGHSH and LQKENI. V gave up 3 bases and J gave up 3 bases, with 6 bases separating them. The CDR3 has 12 residues. CDR3 residues: CASSPGLYEQYF. The DNA for the CDR3 is TGTGCCAGCTCACCGGGACTCTACGAGCAGTACTTC.

CDR3 residues: CASSIIGGQETQYF. The CDR3 region has the DNA TGTGCCAGTAGTATAATCGGGGGCCAAGAGACCCAGTACTTC. J is TRBJ2-5 and V is TRBV19; D possibly corresponds to TRBD2 (6 bases). Germline-derived CDR1 and CDR2 are LNHDA and SQIVND (reference sequence). This CDR3 contains 14 residues. Trimming left V 2 bases short and J 1 base short, with 8 bases between.

This clone occurred once. The genes are TRBV18 and TRBJ1-5; D unclear. The V end lost 2 bases, the J end lost 3 bases, and 8 bases lay between the germline ends. The CDR3 covers 14 residues. Germline values: CDR1 KGHSH, CDR2 LQKENI. CDR3 sequence (DNA): TGTGCCAGCTCACCAAGCACGGTCAATCAGCCCCAGCATTTT. This encodes CASSPSTVNQPQHF.

The chain links TRBV6-2 or TRBV6-3 to TRBJ1-1, with 7 bases matching TRBD1. CDR3 length: 17 amino acids. From germline, CDR1 is MNHEY and CDR2 SVGEGT. V lost 0 bases to trimming and J lost 0 bases; unmatched junction nucleotides: 7. The CDR3 here is CASSYSGHQGVNTEAFF. CDR3 nucleotides: TGTGCCAGCAGTTACTCGGGGCACCAGGGGGTGAACACTGAAGCTTTCTTT.

The chain recombines TRBV9 with TRBJ2-5, with D unclear. Trimming cost V 0 bases and J 3 bases, with 6 bases left between them. The CDR3 has 13 residues. Germline V CDR1 and CDR2: SGDLS, YYNGEE. The CDR3 region is CASSVDKEETQYF. The DNA of the CDR3 is TGTGCCAGCAGCGTAGACAAAGAAGAGACCCAGTACTTC.

J is TRBJ1-5 and V is TRBV19; TRBD1 matches 10 bases. Looked up from germline, CDR1 is LNHDA and CDR2 is SQIVND (reference sequence). The CDR3 has 15 residues. Trimming cost V 7 bases and J 6 bases; bases outside gene matches: 9. CDR3 sequence reads: CASTGPGQGLQPQHF. DNA of the CDR3: TGTGCCAGTACCGGGCCGGGACAGGGGCTTCAGCCCCAGCATTTT.

The chain has TRBV24-1 and TRBJ2-3, with D possibly TRBD2 on 6 matching bases. The CDR3 runs to 12 residues. The germline gives CDR1 KGHDR, CDR2 SFDVKD. The V end lost 10 bases, the J end lost 0 bases, and 7 bases lay between the germline ends. CDR3 sequence reads: CATAGSTDTQYF. The CDR3 region has the DNA TGTGCCACTGCGGGGAGCACAGATACGCAGTATTTT.

The chain links TRBV6-5 to TRBJ2-7, with D possibly matching TRBD2 (6 bases). This CDR3 has 15 amino acids. Germline V gives CDR1 MNHEY, CDR2 SVGAGI. The V end was cut by 4 bases, the J end by 3 bases, with 16 bases between. The CDR3 nucleotides are TGTGCCAGCAGTTGGCACGGGGACGGGGGCTACGAGCAGTACTTC. Protein: CASSWHGDGGYEQYF.

The chain uses TRBV7-2 and TRBJ1-2; D might be TRBD1 (5 bases). Germline V gives CDR1 SGHTA, CDR2 FQGNSA. Trimming cost V 5 bases and J 7 bases, with 17 bases left between them. CDR3 size: 14 residues. The CDR3 sequence is CASSPRAGQLGYTF. DNA for the CDR3: TGTGCCAGCAGCCCCAGGGCAGGGCAGCTTGGCTACACCTTC.

For this clone: Possible read error: a much larger clone is one base away. Within the sample, other DNA sequences also encode this same CDR3. The chain combines TRBV5-1 with TRBJ2-2; D uncertain. V lost 5 bases to trimming and J lost 4 bases, with 12 bases between them. This CDR3 spans 14 amino acids. Looked up from germline, CDR1 is SGHRS and CDR2 is YFSETQ. In DNA form, the CDR3 reads TGCGCCAGCAGTTCAGGACCAACCACCGGGGAGCTGTTTTTT. As protein: CASSSGPTTGELFF. The complete variable domain, with remaining parts taken from reference TRBV5-1 and TRBJ2-2, reads KAGVTQTPRYLIKTRGQQVTLSCSPISGHRSVSWYQQTPGQGLQFLFEYFSETQRNKGNFPGRFSGRQFSNSRSEMNVSTLELGDSALYLCASSSGPTTGELFFGEGSRLTVL.

The rearrangement links TRBV18 to TRBJ2-7, with TRBD1 identical over 9 bases. There are 15 residues in the CDR3. The germline V gene has CDR1 KGHSH and CDR2 LQKENI. Germline trimming cut 3 bases from V and 4 bases from J; bases unmatched to any gene: 7. DNA for the CDR3: TGTGCCAGCTCACCGTCCGGGACAGGGACTTACGAGCAGTACTTC. This gives the protein CASSPSGTGTYEQYF.

The chain links TRBV7-8 to TRBJ2-2, with a possible D match to TRBD2 (6 bases). The V end lost 2 bases, the J end lost 2 bases, and 15 bases lay between the germline ends. The CDR3 runs to 17 residues. Per germline, CDR1 SGHVS and CDR2 FQNEAQ. Here the CDR3 reads CASSLRAGLLNTGELFF. The CDR3, as DNA: TGTGCCAGCAGCTTAAGGGCGGGGCTGCTTAACACCGGGGAGCTGTTTTTT.

V gene TRBV2 combines with J gene TRBJ1-2, with TRBD1 as a possible D gene (6 bases). The CDR3 length is 13 residues. Germline V gives CDR1 SNHLY, CDR2 FYNNEI. Trimming pared 6 bases from V and 7 bases from J, leaving 15 bases between. The CDR3 DNA sequence: TGTGCCAGCAGGGTTGGGGGCGCGGGTGGCTACACCTTC. This encodes CASRVGGAGGYTF.

The chain combines TRBV6-6 with TRBJ1-3, with D unresolved. V was pared by 0 bases and J by 3 bases, with 9 bases between. The CDR3 consists of 15 residues. Germline CDR1 is MNHNY and CDR2 is SVGAGI (reference sequence). The CDR3 nucleotides are TGTGCCAGCAGTTACTCCCCGGACGGTGGAAACACCATATATTTT. Residues: CASSYSPDGGNTIYF.

This chain links TRBV29-1 with TRBJ2-7; possibly TRBD2 for D (5 bases). The CDR3 loop spans 11 amino acids. V was shortened by 3 bases and J by 5 bases, with 8 bases between the two germline ends. The germline gives CDR1 SQVTM, CDR2 ANQGSEA. The DNA for the CDR3 is TGCAGCGTTGATTTCGGGGACGAGCAGTACTTC. This encodes CSVDFGDEQYF.

The V and J genes are TRBV6-5 and TRBJ2-2, with D perhaps matching TRBD1 (5 bases). Deletions cut 8 bases from V and 1 base from J, with 8 bases between. Germline lookup yields CDR1 MNHEY and CDR2 SVGAGI. The CDR3 is made up of 13 amino acids. DNA for the CDR3: TGTGCCAGCGTTCAGGGGAACACCGGGGAGCTGTTTTTT. As protein: CASVQGNTGELFF.

This sequence joins TRBV28 and TRBJ1-2, with 7 bases that match TRBD1. The CDR3 consists of 17 residues. Trimming took 5 bases from V and 8 from J; bases not matched to a gene: 20. Looked up from germline, CDR1 is MDHEN and CDR2 is SYDVKM. The CDR3 sequence is CASSPHAVQTGQRGYTF. CDR3 DNA: TGTGCCAGCAGTCCCCACGCGGTTCAGACAGGGCAGAGGGGCTACACCTTC.

The DNA of the CDR3 is TGTGCCAGCAGGGCCGACAGGGGCGCCGGTCAGCCCCAGCATTTT. Protein: CASRADRGAGQPQHF. The chain carries TRBV2 and TRBJ1-5; 8 bases are shared with TRBD1. Trimming removed 6 bases from V and 6 bases from J; junction bases left unmatched: 10. The CDR3 is made up of 15 amino acids. Germline loops: CDR1 SNHLY, CDR2 FYNNEI.

The gene calls are TRBV7-2 and TRBJ2-5, with TRBD1 as a possible D gene (6 bases). This CDR3 comprises 14 residues. V dropped 6 bases and J dropped 3 bases, with 14 bases sitting between them. Germline values: CDR1 SGHTA, CDR2 FQGNSA. CDR3 DNA sequence: TGTGCCAGCAGTCAAAATTCAGGGGAAGAGACCCAGTACTTC. Translating gives CASSQNSGEETQYF.

This sequence joins TRBV18 and TRBJ2-3; D perhaps matches TRBD1 (6 bases). V shed 3 bases and J shed 4 bases, with 26 bases lying between them. CDR3 size: 19 residues. CDR1 is KGHSH, CDR2 LQKENI, per germline. In nucleotides, the CDR3 is TGTGCCAGCTCACCTACAAACCCCACAGGGTGGGGTTTTTCAGATACGCAGTATTTT. It specifies CASSPTNPTGWGFSDTQYF.

This clone was recorded once. This rearrangement joins TRBV7-2 to TRBJ1-5, with TRBD1 as a possible D gene (5 bases). The CDR3 is 14 amino acids. Germline assignment: CDR1 SGHTA and CDR2 FQGNSA. V shed 5 bases and J shed 6 bases, with 14 bases lying between them. CDR3 sequence reads: CASSGQGSSQPQHF. DNA for the CDR3: TGTGCCAGCAGCGGCCAGGGATCCTCTCAGCCCCAGCATTTT.